This T cell receptor beta chain was captured in a study of control samples from healthy donors and cancer patients (dated by TCRdb to 2020 to 2021). On this clone itself: It lacks a known antigen. Base qualities are missing; no much larger clone stands one base away.

To prepare the library, the immunoSEQ multiplex PCR assay was applied. The source is immuneACCESS, and TCRdb retained only in-frame sequences with V and J called. Part of the clones is not carried over; for the studies checked, unresolved V genes explain less than half of this, and the remainder is unexplained. The sample table holds around 170,000 clones, of which roughly 88% were seen once. The ten largest account for 4.5% to 6% of the sample. Its CDR3 holds 13 amino acids, cysteine through phenylalanine. The kept DNA is CDR3 alone, 39 bases in frame from the first base. According to the germline V gene, CDR1 reads SGHDT and CDR2 reads YYEEEE. At the junction V is shortened by 0 bases and J by 4 bases, with 7 bases in between.

The chain links TRBV5-6 with TRBJ2-5; TRBD1 might be the D gene, on 6 matching bases. This sequence was found in a woman aged 30 to 39 in good health. The source material was blood. CDR3 region: CASSLDRAETQYF. The DNA sequence follows: TGTGCCAGCAGCTTGGACAGGGCAGAGACCCAGTACTTC.